This TCR beta chain emerged from a study of blood T cell repertoires in COVID-19. Looking at the study overall: The origin of the acute and convalescent COVID-19 samples was the United States, Italy and Spain. PBMCs, B-cell-depleted T cells, or T cells were the source of the cDNA or gDNA that made up the material.

The CDR3 sequence is 14 residues long. Trimming cost V 5 bases and J 5 bases, with 15 bases left between them. The germline gives CDR1 LGHDT, CDR2 YNNKEL (reference sequence). In the original analysis: Researchers report that nucleated cell counts were estimated from reference gene primer amplification. Only in-frame clones appear in the TCRdb table, and some are missing; sequencing was by immunoSEQ multiplex PCR. V and J calls and clone size come straight from that table; D and trimming were deduced from the DNA. The sample consists of about 250,000 clones, about nine tenths of them appearing once. The TCR sequence derives from a woman aged 25 to 39 with active or convalescent COVID-19. Sequences were obtained from peripheral blood. The rearrangement joins TRBV3-1 (or the pseudogene TRBV3-2) to TRBJ1-2; D is unresolved. The CDR3 DNA reads TGTGCCAGCAGCGGTATGAGCGCGGGATATGGCTACACCTTC. It is translated as CASSGMSAGYGYTF.